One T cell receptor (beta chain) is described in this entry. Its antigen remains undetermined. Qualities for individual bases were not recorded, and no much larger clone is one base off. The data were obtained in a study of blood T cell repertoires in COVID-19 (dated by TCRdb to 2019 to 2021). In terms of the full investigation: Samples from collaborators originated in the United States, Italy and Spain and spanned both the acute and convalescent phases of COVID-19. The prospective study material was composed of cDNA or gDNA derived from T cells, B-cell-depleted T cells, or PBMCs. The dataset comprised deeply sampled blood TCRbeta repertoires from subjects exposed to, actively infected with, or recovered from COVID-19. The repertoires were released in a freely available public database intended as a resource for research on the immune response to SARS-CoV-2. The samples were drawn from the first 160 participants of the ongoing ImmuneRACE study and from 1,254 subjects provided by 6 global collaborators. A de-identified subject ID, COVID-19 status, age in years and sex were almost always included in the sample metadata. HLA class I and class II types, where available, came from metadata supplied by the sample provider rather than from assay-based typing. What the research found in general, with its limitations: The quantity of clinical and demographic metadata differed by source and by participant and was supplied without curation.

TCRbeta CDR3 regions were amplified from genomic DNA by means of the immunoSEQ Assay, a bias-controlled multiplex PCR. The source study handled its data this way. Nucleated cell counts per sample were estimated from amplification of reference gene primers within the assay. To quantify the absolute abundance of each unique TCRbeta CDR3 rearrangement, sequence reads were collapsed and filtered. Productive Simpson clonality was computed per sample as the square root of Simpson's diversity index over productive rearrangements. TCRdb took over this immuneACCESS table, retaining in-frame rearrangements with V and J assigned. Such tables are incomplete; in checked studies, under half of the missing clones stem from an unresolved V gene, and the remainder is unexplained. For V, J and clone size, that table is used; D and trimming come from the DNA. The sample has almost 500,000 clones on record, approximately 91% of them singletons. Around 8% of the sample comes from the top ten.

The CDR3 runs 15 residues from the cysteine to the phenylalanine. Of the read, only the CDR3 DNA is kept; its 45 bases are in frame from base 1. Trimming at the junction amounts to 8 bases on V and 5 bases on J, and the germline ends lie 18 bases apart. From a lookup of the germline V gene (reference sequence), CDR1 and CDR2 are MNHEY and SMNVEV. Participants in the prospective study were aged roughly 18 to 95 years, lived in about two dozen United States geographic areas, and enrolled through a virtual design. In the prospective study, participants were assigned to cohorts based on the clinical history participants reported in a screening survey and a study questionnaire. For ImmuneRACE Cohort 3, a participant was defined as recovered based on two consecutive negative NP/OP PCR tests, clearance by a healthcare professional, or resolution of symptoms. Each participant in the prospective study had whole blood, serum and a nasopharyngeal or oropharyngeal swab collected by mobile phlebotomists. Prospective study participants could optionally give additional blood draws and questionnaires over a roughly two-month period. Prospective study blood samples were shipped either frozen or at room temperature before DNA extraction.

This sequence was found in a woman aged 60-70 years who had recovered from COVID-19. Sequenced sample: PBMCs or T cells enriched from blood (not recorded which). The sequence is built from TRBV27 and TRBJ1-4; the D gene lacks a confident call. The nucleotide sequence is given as TGTGCCAGCGGCCCCCTAGGGAGGAGGAATGAAAAACTGTTTTTT. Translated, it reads CASGPLGRRNEKLFF.